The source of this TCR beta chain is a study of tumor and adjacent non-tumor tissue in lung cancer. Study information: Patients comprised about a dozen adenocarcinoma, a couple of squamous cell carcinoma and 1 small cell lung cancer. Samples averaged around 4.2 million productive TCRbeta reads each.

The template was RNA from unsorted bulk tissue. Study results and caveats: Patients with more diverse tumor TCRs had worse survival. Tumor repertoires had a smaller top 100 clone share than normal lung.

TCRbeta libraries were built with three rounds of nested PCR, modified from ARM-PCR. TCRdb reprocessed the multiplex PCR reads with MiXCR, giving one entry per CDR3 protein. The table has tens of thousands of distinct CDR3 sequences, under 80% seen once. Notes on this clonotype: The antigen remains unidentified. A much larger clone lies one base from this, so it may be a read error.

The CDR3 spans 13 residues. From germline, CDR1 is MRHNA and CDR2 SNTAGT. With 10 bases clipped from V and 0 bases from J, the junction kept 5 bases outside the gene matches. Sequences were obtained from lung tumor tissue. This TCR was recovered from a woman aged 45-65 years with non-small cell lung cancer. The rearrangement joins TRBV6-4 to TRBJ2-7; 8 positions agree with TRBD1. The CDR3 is CANRQGSSYEQYF. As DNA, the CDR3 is TGTGCCAACCGACAGGGGAGCTCCTACGAGCAGTACTTC.